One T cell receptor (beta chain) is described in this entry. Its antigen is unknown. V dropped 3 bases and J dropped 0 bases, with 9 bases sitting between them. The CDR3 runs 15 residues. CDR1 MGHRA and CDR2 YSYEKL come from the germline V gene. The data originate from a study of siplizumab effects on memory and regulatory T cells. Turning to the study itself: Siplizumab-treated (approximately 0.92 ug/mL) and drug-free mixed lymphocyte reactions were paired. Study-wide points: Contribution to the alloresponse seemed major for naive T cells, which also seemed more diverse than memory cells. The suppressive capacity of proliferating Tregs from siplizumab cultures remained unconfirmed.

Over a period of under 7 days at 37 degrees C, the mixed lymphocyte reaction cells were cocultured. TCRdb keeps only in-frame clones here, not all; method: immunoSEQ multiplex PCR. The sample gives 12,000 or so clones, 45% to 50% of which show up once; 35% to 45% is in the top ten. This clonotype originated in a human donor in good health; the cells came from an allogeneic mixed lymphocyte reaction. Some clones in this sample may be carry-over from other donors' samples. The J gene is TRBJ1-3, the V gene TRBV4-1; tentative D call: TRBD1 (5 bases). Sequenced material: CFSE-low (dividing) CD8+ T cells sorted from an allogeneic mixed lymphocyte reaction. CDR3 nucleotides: TGCGCCAGCAGCCAGAAGGGGACCTCTGGAAACACCATATATTTT. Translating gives CASSQKGTSGNTIYF.